The rows below give T cell receptor delta chains drawn from one sample of a study of delta chains in infants with herpesvirus infections. TCRdb called clones anew from the RT-PCR reads with CATT. The sample lists 1,400 to 1,500 delta-chain clones; over 20% were seen once. Sequenced material: peripheral blood, taken at time point 2 of longitudinal follow-up. These receptors originate from a human donor who was a Ugandan infant, either HIV-exposed or HIV-unexposed (not recorded which). Each CDR3 is given without its conserved first and last residue.

TRDJ1 TRDV1 ALGEPRSLPTGGYRSTDKLI
TRDJ1 TRDV1 ALGGTIFCDKLI
TRDJ1 TRDV3 AFGPFPGNFGGRRYTDKLI
TRDJ4 TRDV1 ALGVHLPQTMGAPGPRPLI
TRDJ1 TRDV1 ALGEGPSLHVVGYGGYSGQSKLI
TRDJ1 TRDV1 ALGELASPLMSWGIRLGGDKLI
TRDJ1 TRDV1 ALGAFPQFVLLGDTPLSSSSDKLI
TRDJ1 TRDV1 ALGASLPTGGTTTYTDKLI
TRDJ1 TRDV1 ALGERLRAVAGDKLGGTDKLI
TRDJ1 TRDV1 ALGELNLQVLGDYTDKLI
TRDJ1 TRDV1 ALGTVPIPSGDVTDKLI
TRDJ1 TRDV1 ALGPNKGFLQTYWGIRATDKLI
TRDJ1 TRDV1 ALGEWAVTDKLI
TRDJ1 TRDV1 ALGERSYRGSRRDKLI
TRDJ1 TRDV1 ALGGFPRRGWGTNTDKLI
TRDJ1 TRDV1 ALGEDLLRDGLGYTDKLI
TRDJ1 TRDV1 ALGANRLSTNTDKLI
TRDJ2 TRDV1 ALGETSYSFPTWDWGALTAQLF
TRDJ1 TRDV1 ALGENPRLPTDWGIFTDKLI
TRDJ1 TRDV1 ALQYWEVDKLI
TRDJ1 TRDV1 ALGELKSGRTGGSHTDKLI
TRDJ1 TRDV1 ALGELNPITYPYTDKLI
TRDJ1 TRDV1 ALGEGARGYWGTTDKLI
TRDJ1 TRDV1 ALGNIAFILRGTDKLI
TRDJ1 TRDV1 ALGEGSRLLGSYTDKLI
TRDJ1 TRDV2 ACDPQTGGYLTDKLI
TRDJ1 TRDV1 ALGPDDRLQYTDKLI
TRDJ1 TRDV1 ALGEPPTGRVLGDIVPSADKLI
TRDJ1 TRDV3 ASPSKAGYTTIYTDKLI
TRDJ1 TRDV1 ALGESPVLGVFRSTDKLI
TRDJ1 TRDV1 ALGDGVWYTDKLI
TRDJ1 TRDV2 ACDTGGDTDKLI
TRDJ1 TRDV1 ALGEGILLYWGTDKLI
TRDJ3 TRDV1 ALIPGPGPPLGGGMWDTRQMF
TRDJ1 TRDV1 ALGSSPTIGGYVDKLI
TRDJ1 TRDV1 ALGDPCVGDTDKLI
TRDJ1 TRDV1 ALGELGLVGGYTDKLI
TRDJ1 TRDV1 ALGERRVVRRLI
TRDJ1 TRDV1 ALGERHFSGPYTDKLI
TRDJ1 TRDV1 ALGELYPDYWGIRGVKGPYTDKLI
TRDJ1 TRDV1 ALGELATHWGIPDKLI
TRDJ1 TRDV1 ALGERGLGVGFLQPTYWGIRGELI
TRDJ1 TRDV1 ALGERQPSRRFGGSKSRRYTDKLI
TRDJ1 TRDV1 ALGEPPVLGGLI
TRDJ1 TRDV1 ALGERCTGGSCPHTDKLI
TRDJ1 TRDV1 ALGESPFRGPHAVVLGELTDKLI